The T cell receptor beta chain described here comes from a study of blood T cell repertoires in COVID-19 (dated by TCRdb to the early 2020s). Describing the broader study: Samples covering the acute and convalescent phases of COVID-19 were provided by collaborators in the United States, Italy and Spain. The prospective study material was composed of cDNA or gDNA derived from T cells, B-cell-depleted T cells, or PBMCs. The dataset comprised deeply sampled blood TCRbeta repertoires from subjects exposed to, actively infected with, or recovered from COVID-19. The repertoires were released in a freely available public database meant as a resource for research on the immune response to SARS-CoV-2. Samples were obtained from the ongoing ImmuneRACE study (first 160 participants) and from 1,000 to 1,500 subjects provided by 6 global collaborators. Sample metadata almost always included a de-identified subject ID, COVID-19 status, age in years and sex. Where available, HLA class I and class II types were taken from metadata supplied by the sample provider and were not determined by assay-based typing. The paper's findings and limits, for the study overall: The amount of clinical and demographic metadata varied by source and participant and was provided uncurated.

The CDR3 holds 17 amino acids from the cysteine to the phenylalanine. The retained sequence is limited to the CDR3, 51 bases, with the frame set at the first base. V has 2 bases trimmed and J has 8 bases trimmed; junction bases matching no gene number 11. CDR1 and CDR2, looked up from the germline V gene, are SGHDN and FVKESK. Whole blood was collected in K2EDTA tubes by collaborating institutions according to the institutions' own protocols. For TCRbeta analysis, collaborators shipped samples as frozen whole blood, isolated PBMCs, or DNA extracted from either of those sample types. The immunoSEQ Assay, a bias-controlled multiplex PCR, was used to amplify TCRbeta CDR3 regions from genomic DNA. As for the original processing: Within the assay, amplification of reference gene primers was used to estimate how many nucleated cells each sample contained. To quantify the absolute abundance of each unique TCRbeta CDR3 rearrangement, sequence reads were collapsed and filtered. For each sample, productive Simpson clonality was calculated by taking the square root of Simpson's diversity index across productive rearrangements. TCRdb took this table from immuneACCESS and kept in-frame rearrangements with V and J called. Such tables lack part of the clones; where checked against another copy, unresolved V genes explain under half of the gap, and the rest is unexplained. V, J and clone size reflect that table, while D and trimming were determined from the DNA. The sample table records 100,000 to 150,000 clones; approximately 85% of these occur just once. Over 4.5% of the sample belongs to the ten largest clones.

Notes on this clone: It lacks a known antigen. No base quality values were provided; no much bigger clone lies one nucleotide off.

The rearrangement joined TRBV14 to TRBJ2-1, with 11 bases in between that match TRBD2. The TCR sequence derives from a human donor in a cohort sampled during active COVID-19. Input material: peripheral blood. Read as DNA, the sequence is TGTGCCAGCAGCCAATTACTAGCGGGAGACCGACGGCATGAGCAGTTCTTC. Protein translation: CASSQLLAGDRRHEQFF. Where the CDR3 stops, the reference TRBV14 and TRBJ2-1 genes take over; the full variable domain is EAGVTQFPSHSVIEKGQTVTLRCDPISGHDNLYWYRRVMGKEIKFLLHFVKESKQDESGMPNNRFLAERTGGTYSTLKVQPAELEDSGVYFCASSQLLAGDRRHEQFFGPGTRLTVL.